The TCR beta chain described here comes from a study of blood T cell repertoires in COVID-19. Overall study: Sample material is recorded as cDNA or gDNA derived from T cells, B-cell-depleted T cells, or PBMCs.

Repertoires were generated with immunoSEQ multiplex PCR, while TCRdb's copy carries only in-frame clones and drops some. The data show roughly 260,000 clones, around nine tenths seen once. Germline CDR1 is SGHTA and CDR2 is FQGNSA. Trimming left V 9 bases short and J 0 bases short, with 24 bases between. This CDR3 has 18 residues. The chain uses TRBV7-2 and TRBJ1-3, with no clear D. The sequence was obtained from a man between 35 and 55 years old who had recovered from COVID-19. Sequences were obtained from peripheral blood. For the CDR3, the DNA is TGTGCCAGGACTACCCAGGTCATCCTTAGTACCTCTGGAAACACCATATATTTT. As protein: CARTTQVILSTSGNTIYF.